Each of the 25 T cell receptor beta chains below was sequenced from the same sample in a study of T cells after yellow fever vaccination. TCRdb re-analysed the 5' RACE reads in MiXCR, keeping a single row per CDR3 protein. The sample lists around 310,000 distinct CDR3 sequences, approximately 4.2% occurring once. The sequenced sample was PBMCs, obtained 5 days after the yellow fever booster vaccination. The receptors here all came from a man aged 18 to 30 who received the YFV17D yellow fever vaccine.

Turning to this clonotype: A much larger clone sits a single nucleotide away, making a read error possible. The chain combines TRBV7-2 with TRBJ1-1, with D possibly TRBD1 on 5 matching bases. V was clipped by 2 bases and J by 9 bases, with 13 bases between them. The CDR3 is 13 residues long. CDR1 and CDR2 from the germline V gene are SGHTA and FQGNSA. The DNA for the CDR3 is TGTGCCAGCAGCTTATACAGGCAGACCAAAGCTTTCTTT. Amino acid sequence: CASSLYRQTKAFF.

Only a few counts were recorded for this clonotype. The V call is TRBV7-2, the J call TRBJ2-1; tentative D call: TRBD1 (5 bases). Trimming took 1 base from V and 8 from J, leaving 18 bases between them. The CDR3 covers 16 residues. Germline V gives CDR1 SGHTA, CDR2 FQGNSA. Here the CDR3 DNA reads TGTGCCAGCAGCTTAGAGGTGTGGAACAGGAAGGATGAGCAGTTCTTC. It codes for CASSLEVWNRKDEQFF.

In its sample, this clonotype was seen a few times. V is TRBV20-1 and J is TRBJ2-7; 8 bases are a match to TRBD2. This CDR3 has 14 amino acids. The V segment lost 6 bases and the J segment 4 bases; nucleotides outside the gene matches: 11. Germline V CDR1 and CDR2: DFQATT, SNEGSKA (reference sequence). CDR3 DNA: TGCAGTGCCGCGGGGGGACTGCTTTTTTACGAGCAGTACTTC. Translation gives CSAAGGLLFYEQYF.

In this sample, this clonotype turned up a few times. The rearrangement links TRBV10-2 to TRBJ1-6; D gene ambiguous. The V end was cut by 0 bases, the J end by 7 bases, with 13 bases between. Per the germline V gene, CDR1 is WSHSY and CDR2 is SAAADI. CDR3 length: 16 residues. CDR3 residues: CASSESRAGGNSPLHF. The CDR3 bases are TGCGCCAGCAGTGAGTCGAGGGCAGGAGGAAATTCACCCCTCCACTTT.

This clonotype came up many times. The V gene is TRBV5-5, the J gene TRBJ1-1; tentatively, D is TRBD1 (6 bases). Germline values: CDR1 SGHKS, CDR2 YYEKEE (reference sequence). The ends were cut back, 4 bases at V and 1 base at J, with 14 bases in the middle. The CDR3 length is 15 residues. CDR3: CASSAGTYGNTEAFF. CDR3 sequence (DNA): TGTGCCAGCAGCGCCGGGACATATGGGAACACTGAAGCTTTCTTT.

The table lists this clonotype with many counts. The chain has TRBV18 and TRBJ2-2, with D possibly being TRBD1 or TRBD2 (6 bases each). Deletions cut 0 bases from V and 0 bases from J, with 8 bases between. The CDR3 loop spans 16 amino acids. Germline assignment: CDR1 KGHSH and CDR2 LQKENI. The CDR3, as DNA: TGTGCCAGCTCACCACCGGAGGGGGCGAACACCGGGGAGCTGTTTTTT. Translating gives CASSPPEGANTGELFF.

This clonotype has at least ten counts. The chain joins TRBV19 to TRBJ2-7; D is ambiguous. V was pared by 3 bases and J by 10 bases, with 28 bases between. Germline CDR1 reads LNHDA; CDR2 reads SQIVND (reference sequence). The CDR3 covers 17 residues. Written as DNA, the CDR3 is TGTGCCAGTAGTATGTTTTCTGAGGAACGGCCCCTAAGGAAACAGTACTTC. Amino acids: CASSMFSEERPLRKQYF.

This clonotype was seen a handful of times. The V call is TRBV11-2, the J call TRBJ1-2; TRBD1 is a possible D gene (6 bases). The CDR3 has 14 residues. The germline V gene encodes CDR1 SGHAT and CDR2 FQNNGV. Trimming took 5 bases from V and 8 from J, leaving 18 bases between them. CDR3: CASSPVRGREGYTF. DNA of the CDR3: TGTGCCAGCAGCCCCGTACGGGGGCGTGAAGGCTACACCTTC. The variable domain in full, completed from reference TRBV11-2 and TRBJ1-2, reads EAGVAQSPRYKIIEKRQSVAFWCNPISGHATLYWYQQILGQGPKLLIQFQNNGVVDDSQLPKDRFSAERLKGVDSTLKIQPAKLEDSAVYLCASSPVRGREGYTFGSGTRLTVV.

There are a few counts of this clonotype. The V gene is TRBV7-8, the J gene TRBJ2-2; D possibly uses TRBD1 or TRBD2 (5 bases each). This CDR3 has 16 residues. Germline CDR1 and CDR2: SGHVS and FQNEAQ. V lost 7 bases and J lost 1, with 16 bases in between. The CDR3 sequence is CASTRSGRRNTGELFF. The CDR3, as DNA: TGTGCCAGCACCAGATCGGGACGAAGGAACACCGGGGAGCTGTTTTTT.

This clonotype was detected only a few times. The genes are TRBV7-9 and TRBJ1-2; TRBD1 matches at 7 bases. This CDR3 is 16 amino acids long. J lost 4 bases, V lost 3 bases, and 11 bases had no gene match. Germline V gene lookup returns CDR1 SEHNR and CDR2 FQNEAQ (reference sequence). The CDR3 is CASSFGGQNILYGYTF. The CDR3 DNA reads TGTGCCAGCAGCTTTGGGGGACAGAATATTCTCTATGGCTACACCTTC.

The chain is built from TRBV10-2 and TRBJ1-1, with D unresolved. The CDR3 has 13 residues. CDR1 and CDR2 (germline): WSHSY, SAAADI. V lost 6 bases, J lost 1 base, and 9 bases lay in between. CDR3 protein: CASRVLWNTEAFF. The CDR3 bases are TGCGCCAGCAGGGTATTGTGGAACACTGAAGCTTTCTTT.

This clonotype was detected a few times. The chain links TRBV4-1 to TRBJ2-7, with unresolved D. Trimming cost V 0 bases and J 6 bases, with 12 bases left between them. Germline CDR1 is MGHRA and CDR2 is YSYEKL. This CDR3 spans 14 amino acids. The CDR3 DNA follows: TGCGCCAGCAGCCAAGATAGGTACGGCCCCGAGCAGTACGTC. It translates to CASSQDRYGPEQYV.

This clonotype occurred a few times. The chain uses TRBV7-9 and TRBJ1-2; 8 bases are a match to TRBD1. Per germline, CDR1 SEHNR and CDR2 FQNEAQ (reference sequence). V was pared by 5 bases and J by 6 bases, with 8 bases of the junction left unmatched. The CDR3 is 14 residues long. The CDR3 region is CASSLLTGVDGYTF. CDR3 coding DNA: TGTGCCAGCAGCCTACTGACAGGGGTCGATGGCTACACCTTC.

The rearrangement joins TRBV12-3 or TRBV12-4 to TRBJ1-1; tentatively, D is TRBD1 (5 bases). The V end was cut by 3 bases, the J end by 4 bases, with 12 bases between. CDR3 length equals 14 residues. The CDR3 nucleotides read TGTGCCAGCAGTTTGGAAGGGGCGGCCACTGAAGCTTTCTTT. Translating it yields CASSLEGAATEAFF.

The chain carries TRBV5-1 and TRBJ1-4; D may be TRBD1 (5 bases). Germline lookup yields CDR1 SGHRS and CDR2 YFSETQ. Trimming shortened V by 2 bases and J by 5 bases, and 10 bases separated the two germline ends. The CDR3 consists of 14 residues. DNA of the CDR3: TGCGCCAGCAGCTTTCAGGGCCAGAATGAAAAACTGTTTTTT. Amino acids: CASSFQGQNEKLFF.

The rearrangement uses TRBV20-1 and TRBJ1-4, with D uncertain. Germline CDR1 reads DFQATT; CDR2 reads SNEGSKA (reference sequence). V was pared by 6 bases and J by 6 bases, with 8 bases between. The CDR3 is 11 residues long. In DNA form, the CDR3 reads TGCAGTGCCCGACTGGATGAAAAACTGTTTTTT. It codes for CSARLDEKLFF.

This clonotype has ten or more counts. The chain combines TRBV4-1 with TRBJ1-4; no definite D call. CDR1 is MGHRA, CDR2 YSYEKL, per germline. V lost 4 bases and J 4 bases, leaving 7 bases between the germline ends. This CDR3 comprises 13 residues. The CDR3 here is CASSPTYNEKLFF. CDR3 coding DNA: TGCGCCAGCAGCCCTACCTATAATGAAAAACTGTTTTTT.

The rearrangement uses TRBV15 and TRBJ2-1; 7 bases map to TRBD2. Per the germline V gene, CDR1 is LNHNV and CDR2 is YYDKDF (reference sequence). Trimming removed 3 bases from V and 2 bases from J; junction bases left unmatched: 4. The CDR3 runs to 15 residues. The DNA for the CDR3 is TGTGCCACCAGCAGGGATGGGACTACCTACAATGAGCAGTTCTTC. Its protein is CATSRDGTTYNEQFF.

This chain joins TRBV24-1 and TRBJ2-7; tentatively, D is TRBD2 (6 bases). Germline V CDR1 and CDR2: KGHDR, SFDVKD. The CDR3 length is 18 residues. The CDR3 region is CAPVAIYQDGGDFYEQYV. CDR3 DNA: TGTGCACCAGTGGCAATTTACCAAGACGGGGGTGACTTCTACGAGCAGTACGTC.

This clonotype has more than one count but fewer than ten. J is TRBJ2-7 and V is TRBV4-3; D gene ambiguous. This CDR3 is built from 13 residues. Trimming stripped 0 bases from V and 6 bases from J, with 9 bases between. CDR1 LGHNA and CDR2 YSLEER come from the germline V gene. The CDR3 region has the DNA TGCGCCAGCAGCCAAGACACCTGGGGCGAGCAGTACTTC. This encodes CASSQDTWGEQYF.

The chain employs TRBV6-5 and TRBJ1-1, with D perhaps matching TRBD1 (5 bases). V gave up 0 bases and J gave up 8 bases, with 7 bases separating them. CDR3 length: 12 residues. The germline V gene encodes CDR1 MNHEY and CDR2 SVGAGI. The CDR3 DNA sequence: TGTGCCAGCAGTTACTCCGGGGGGGAAGCTTTCTTT. Translation gives CASSYSGGEAFF.

This clonotype was observed many times. The chain joins TRBV7-6 to TRBJ2-7; possibly TRBD1 for D (6 bases). Germline CDR1 and CDR2: SGHVS and FNYEAQ. With 3 bases removed from V and 5 bases from J, the gap between germline ends came to 11 bases. This CDR3 is built from 13 residues. This chain's CDR3 is CASSLGTSNEQYV. CDR3 nucleotides: TGTGCCAGCAGCTTGGGGACATCCAACGAGCAGTACGTC.

This clonotype was observed at least ten times. This chain connects TRBV5-4 to TRBJ2-2; 10 bases fit TRBD2. J gave up 6 bases and V 7 bases, and 3 bases lay outside the gene matches. Germline CDR1 and CDR2: SGHNT and YYREEE (reference sequence). This CDR3 region has 13 residues. CDR3 residues: CASWSGGAGELFF. The CDR3 coding sequence is TGTGCCAGCTGGAGCGGGGGGGCCGGGGAGCTGTTTTTT.

This clonotype was observed a handful of times. The chain recombines TRBV11-2 with TRBJ2-5; 9 bases agree with TRBD2. V dropped 2 bases and J dropped 2; count of bases not matched to a gene: 6. CDR1 and CDR2 from the germline V gene are SGHAT and FQNNGV. The CDR3 is made up of 16 amino acids. CDR3 nucleotides: TGTGCCAGCAGCTTACGGAGCGGGGGGTTACAAGAGACCCAGTACTTC. Translated, it gives CASSLRSGGLQETQYF.

This clonotype was found a few times. The chain recombines TRBV5-1 with TRBJ1-4; D is possibly TRBD1 (6 bases). The CDR3 runs to 16 residues. Germline V CDR1 and CDR2: SGHRS, YFSETQ. V gave up 6 bases and J gave up 5 bases, with 20 bases separating them. The CDR3 coding sequence is TGCGCCAGCACCCCGGGGTCAAGGGGGGCGAATGAAAAACTGTTTTTT. Translating it yields CASTPGSRGANEKLFF.